What follows are 32 T cell receptor beta chains derived from one specimen sequenced in a study of OX40 agonist ivuxolimab in advanced cancers. Sequenced by immunoSEQ multiplex PCR; TCRdb stores in-frame clones only, minus some. The repertoire includes 43,000 or so clones, around 88% of them detected once, and 14% sits in the top ten. Material: CD4+ or CD8+ T cells sorted from blood, obtained in a trial of the OX40 agonist ivuxolimab. The receptors originated from an adult with an advanced solid tumor such as melanoma, head and neck, liver or kidney cancer.

This chain joins TRBV7-2 and TRBJ2-7, with D uncertain. The CDR3 is 14 amino acids. Germline V gene sequence: CDR1 SGHTA, CDR2 FQGNSA. Trimming shortened V by 3 bases and J by 5 bases, and 14 bases separated the two germline ends. CDR3 in amino acids: CASSFLRELDEQYF. DNA of the CDR3: TGTGCCAGCAGCTTCCTCCGAGAGCTCGACGAGCAGTACTTC.

On this clone itself: A junction end diverges from the germline sequence, so it may reflect a read error. The chain has TRBV7-7 and TRBJ2-1; maybe TRBD2 (5 bases). Germline loops: CDR1 SSHAT, CDR2 FNYEAQ (reference sequence). The CDR3 runs 13 residues. The CDR3 reads CASSRGNYNEQFF. CDR3 DNA sequence: TGTGCTAGCAGCCGAGGGAACTACAATGAGCAGTTCTTC.

The chain has TRBV7-9 and TRBJ2-1; the D gene is possibly TRBD1 (5 bases). The CDR3 is 11 residues long. The germline gives CDR1 SEHNR, CDR2 FQNEAQ (reference sequence). With 10 bases removed from V and 9 bases from J, the gap between germline ends came to 13 bases. The CDR3 sequence is CATQRRGEQFF. The CDR3 coding sequence is TGTGCCACGCAAAGAAGGGGTGAGCAGTTCTTC.

V usage is TRBV23-1 and J usage is TRBJ2-1, with no clear D. TRBV23-1 is an open reading frame, and its role is uncertain. Trimming took off 0 bases at V and 5 bases at J, with 20 bases between the two ends. This CDR3 spans 18 amino acids. The CDR3 bases are TGCGCCAGCAGTCAATCCTGGTTGAGCTCCGAGACCGACAATGAGCAGTTCTTC. Translated: CASSQSWLSSETDNEQFF.

This clone was counted only a few times. V gene TRBV28 combines with J gene TRBJ2-5; D gene uncertain. Germline assignment: CDR1 MDHEN and CDR2 SYDVKM. CDR3 size: 13 residues. V lost 5 bases and J lost 4, with 11 bases in between. The CDR3 coding sequence is TGTGCCAGCAGTCCCCAATTACGAGAGACCCAGTACTTC. This codes for CASSPQLRETQYF.

V and J are TRBV7-9 and TRBJ2-7; maybe TRBD1 (6 bases). The CDR3 spans 14 residues. Trimming shortened V by 2 bases and J by 3 bases, and 11 bases separated the two germline ends. Germline V gene lookup returns CDR1 SEHNR and CDR2 FQNEAQ (reference sequence). CDR3 sequence reads: CASSLTQGNYEQYF. CDR3 nucleotide sequence: TGTGCCAGCAGCTTAACCCAGGGGAACTACGAGCAGTACTTC.

The V and J genes are TRBV7-8 and TRBJ1-2; 7 bases align to TRBD1. V shed 5 bases, J shed 8 bases, and the junction held 20 bases outside the gene matches. Germline V CDR1 and CDR2: SGHVS, FQNEAQ. The CDR3 spans 17 residues. The CDR3: CASSQGGNTGITWGYTF. DNA of the CDR3: TGTGCCAGCAGCCAGGGGGGGAATACAGGGATAACTTGGGGCTACACCTTC.

This rearrangement joins TRBV28 to TRBJ1-1; weak D call: TRBD1 (6 bases). CDR1 and CDR2 (germline): MDHEN, SYDVKM. The CDR3 spans 16 residues. V lost 2 bases, J lost 2 bases, and 15 bases lay in between. The CDR3 DNA sequence: TGTGCCAGCAGTTTACCCCCCCCGGGGGCTAACACTGAAGCTTTCTTT. It encodes CASSLPPPGANTEAFF.

The V call is TRBV5-8, the J call TRBJ2-3, with 10 bases identical to TRBD1. Unmatched junction bases numbered 8, after V lost 4 bases and J lost 3 bases. Germline lookup yields CDR1 SGHTS and CDR2 YDEGEE. The CDR3 loop spans 16 amino acids. The CDR3, as DNA: TGTGCCAGCAGCGTGCTCGGACAGGGGGTGACAGATACGCAGTATTTT. It codes for CASSVLGQGVTDTQYF.

The chain joins TRBV5-6 to TRBJ2-1, with 8 nucleotides matching TRBD2. After removal of 3 bases from V and 8 bases from J, the junction contained 13 bases not matched to a gene. CDR1 is SGHDT and CDR2 is YYEEEE in the germline V gene. The CDR3 runs to 16 residues. CDR3 amino acids: CASSSPGTRVLDEQFF. CDR3 in DNA: TGTGCCAGCAGCTCACCCGGGACTAGGGTTCTGGATGAGCAGTTCTTC.

The V gene is TRBV6-1, the J gene TRBJ2-2; either TRBD1 or TRBD2 may fit D (5 bases each). Germline lookup yields CDR1 MNHNS and CDR2 SASEGT. CDR3 length equals 14 residues. V lost 9 bases and J 9 bases, leaving 20 bases between the germline ends. CDR3 loop: CASRDRADRWELFF. CDR3 DNA sequence: TGTGCCAGTAGGGACCGAGCGGATCGGTGGGAGCTGTTTTTT.

The chain employs TRBV14 and TRBJ1-1; TRBD1 agrees at 10 bases. This CDR3 has 13 residues. Germline assignment: CDR1 SGHDN and CDR2 FVKESK. V shed 6 bases, J shed 8 bases, and the junction held 6 bases outside the gene matches. The DNA for the CDR3 is TGTGCCAGCAGAGACAGGGGGCGAGGGGAAGCTTTCTTT. It is translated as CASRDRGRGEAFF.

The chain uses TRBV27 and TRBJ1-4; TRBD1 might be the D (6 bases). The CDR3 runs to 18 residues. Germline V gene data show CDR1 as MNHEY and CDR2 as SMNVEV (reference sequence). V gave up 7 bases and J gave up 4 bases, with 25 bases separating them. The CDR3 nucleotides read TGTGCCAGCACCCGACGGTCAGGGGTCACGAGGGGTAATGAAAAACTGTTTTTT. Translation: CASTRRSGVTRGNEKLFF.

This rearrangement joins TRBV6-5 to TRBJ1-5; D call uncertain. Trimming pared 6 bases from V and 3 bases from J, leaving 9 bases between. Germline V gene sequence: CDR1 MNHEY, CDR2 SVGAGI. The CDR3 consists of 13 residues. This chain's CDR3 is CASRITANQPQHF. The CDR3 DNA sequence: TGTGCCAGCAGGATAACCGCCAATCAGCCCCAGCATTTT.

The chain couples TRBV5-1 to TRBJ2-1; D perhaps matches TRBD2 (6 bases). V lost 2 bases, J lost 9 bases, and 21 bases lay in between. Germline V CDR1 and CDR2: SGHRS, YFSETQ. The CDR3 spans 16 residues. The CDR3 loop is CASSFGLGGGGSEQFF. CDR3 nucleotides: TGCGCCAGCAGCTTTGGGCTGGGCGGCGGAGGGAGTGAGCAGTTCTTC.

The gene calls are TRBV11-3 and TRBJ2-1, with 11 bases matching TRBD2. Germline V gene data show CDR1 as SGHNT and CDR2 as YENEEA. With V trimmed by 5 bases and J by 2 bases, 5 bases remained unmatched. CDR3 length: 16 amino acids. The CDR3 nucleotides are TGTGCCAGCAGCCAGGGGACTAGCGGACCCTACAATGAGCAGTTCTTC. Its translation is CASSQGTSGPYNEQFF.

The chain combines TRBV5-8 with TRBJ2-7; D is undetermined. There are 14 residues in the CDR3. Per the germline V gene, CDR1 is SGHTS and CDR2 is YDEGEE. The ends were cut back, 3 bases at V and 5 bases at J, with 15 bases in the middle. The CDR3 here is CASSYLRPTNEQYF. In DNA, the CDR3 is TGTGCCAGCAGCTACCTTCGGCCTACCAACGAGCAGTACTTC.

The sample holds one count of this clone. The genes are TRBV19 and TRBJ1-5; maybe TRBD1 (5 bases). Per the germline V gene, CDR1 is LNHDA and CDR2 is SQIVND (reference sequence). The CDR3 totals 14 residues. Trimming shortened V by 1 base and J by 3 bases, and 7 bases separated the two germline ends. The CDR3 DNA reads TGTGCCAGTAGTATAGCAGGGATCAATCAGCCCCAGCATTTT. It is translated as CASSIAGINQPQHF. Complete variable domain (other parts from reference TRBV19 and TRBJ1-5): DGGITQSPKYLFRKEGQNVTLSCEQNLNHDAMYWYRQDPGQGLRLIYYSQIVNDFQKGDIAEGYSVSREKKESFPLTVTSAQKNPTAFYLCASSIAGINQPQHFGDGTRLSIL.

The chain carries TRBV5-1 and TRBJ2-7; 8 bases align to TRBD2. V was clipped by 4 bases and J by 5 bases; unmatched bases: 8. Germline V gene data show CDR1 as SGHRS and CDR2 as YFSETQ. This CDR3 spans 14 amino acids. This chain's CDR3 is CASSRDSGGDEQYF. CDR3 bases: TGCGCCAGCAGCCGTGATTCCGGGGGGGACGAGCAGTACTTC.

The chain has TRBV7-9 and TRBJ2-3, with 7 bases fitting TRBD1. The CDR3 extends over 16 amino acids. Germline V gene lookup returns CDR1 SEHNR and CDR2 FQNEAQ (reference sequence). With V trimmed by 5 bases and J by 2 bases, 10 bases remained unmatched. The CDR3 DNA follows: TGTGCCAGCAGCCCAGGGGGAGCGAGTAACACAGATACGCAGTATTTT. This gives the protein CASSPGGASNTDTQYF.

As DNA, the CDR3 is TGCGCCAGCGGTACATGGGACAGTTACTACGAGCAGTACTTC. Translating gives CASGTWDSYYEQYF. V is TRBV5-1 and J is TRBJ2-7, with 7 bases identical to TRBD1. Germline CDR1 and CDR2: SGHRS and YFSETQ. V gave up 7 bases and J gave up 3 bases; unmatched junction bases: 10. The CDR3 is made up of 14 amino acids.

This clone was observed a single time. The chain uses TRBV27 and TRBJ1-1; D is unresolved. Germline V gene sequence: CDR1 MNHEY, CDR2 SMNVEV (reference sequence). V was shortened by 3 bases and J by 1 base, with 9 bases between the two germline ends. This CDR3 region has 14 residues. CDR3 loop: CASSFWGRNTEAFF. The DNA of the CDR3 is TGTGCCAGCAGTTTTTGGGGTCGGAACACTGAAGCTTTCTTT.

This clone was seen only once. The V call is TRBV20-1, the J call TRBJ1-1; D gene ambiguous. This CDR3 is built from 9 residues. Deletions cut 1 base from V and 11 bases from J, with 5 bases between. Looked up from germline, CDR1 is DFQATT and CDR2 is SNEGSKA (reference sequence). The CDR3 protein is CSARAAAFF. CDR3 DNA: TGCAGTGCTAGAGCGGCGGCTTTCTTT.

The chain links TRBV4-2 to TRBJ1-3; D is undetermined. This CDR3 is 15 amino acids long. Trimming took off 2 bases at V and 3 bases at J, with 11 bases between the two ends. Germline-derived CDR1 and CDR2 are LGHNA and YNFKEQ. The CDR3 DNA is TGTGCCAGCAGCCAACCCCCCCCATTTGGAAACACCATATATTTT. It encodes CASSQPPPFGNTIYF.

The chain joins TRBV11-1 to TRBJ1-1; TRBD1 aligns across 8 bases. The V segment lost 5 bases and the J segment 2 bases; nucleotides outside the gene matches: 4. Germline CDR1 is SGHAT and CDR2 is FQDESV (reference sequence). The CDR3 has 14 residues. CDR3 protein: CASSRTGSNTEAFF. The CDR3 nucleotides read TGTGCCAGCAGCCGGACAGGGTCCAACACTGAAGCTTTCTTT. Supplemented by reference TRBV11-1 and TRBJ1-1, the full variable domain reads EAEVAQSPRYKITEKSQAVAFWCDPISGHATLYWYRQILGQGPELLVQFQDESVVDDSQLPKDRFSAERLKGVDSTLKIQPAELGDSAMYLCASSRTGSNTEAFFGQGTRLTVV.

The chain combines TRBV28 with TRBJ1-5; 8 nucleotides line up with TRBD1. Trimming took 1 base from V and 4 from J; bases not matched to a gene: 9. The CDR3 covers 17 residues. Germline V gene data show CDR1 as MDHEN and CDR2 as SYDVKM. CDR3 amino acids: CASSLLSGQGTNQPQHF. For the CDR3, the DNA is TGTGCCAGCAGTTTATTGTCCGGACAGGGAACTAATCAGCCCCAGCATTTT.

This chain links TRBV2 with TRBJ1-5, with 8 bases that match TRBD1. The germline gives CDR1 SNHLY, CDR2 FYNNEI. After removal of 5 bases from V and 7 bases from J, the junction contained 13 bases not matched to a gene. This CDR3 region has 16 residues. The CDR3 region is CASSTMGQALTQPQHF. CDR3 DNA sequence: TGTGCCAGCAGTACAATGGGACAGGCGCTAACCCAGCCCCAGCATTTT.

This chain connects TRBV2 to TRBJ2-5; D not resolved. Germline V gene data show CDR1 as SNHLY and CDR2 as FYNNEI. With 5 bases removed from V and 4 bases from J, the gap between germline ends came to 14 bases. The CDR3 has 14 residues. CDR3 nucleotide sequence: TGTGCCAGCAGTTATCAGGTATCGGGAGAGACCCAGTACTTC. Translation: CASSYQVSGETQYF.

This clone is a singleton in its sample. The rearrangement links TRBV5-3 to TRBJ2-1, with 7 bases that match TRBD2. TRBV5-3 is an ORF; its function is uncertain. There are 17 residues in the CDR3. After removal of 4 bases from V and 9 bases from J, the junction contained 19 bases not matched to a gene. CDR3 DNA sequence: TGTGCCAGAAGCGTGGGCGGGGGTCGACGGGGGTTCAGTGAGCAGTTCTTC. Amino acids: CARSVGGGRRGFSEQFF.

The genes are TRBV29-1 and TRBJ2-1; 14 bases agree with TRBD2. The junction had 7 bases not matched to a gene; V was cut back by 4 bases and J by 8 bases. Germline V gene sequence: CDR1 SQVTM, CDR2 ANQGSEA. This CDR3 contains 15 residues. CDR3 sequence reads: CSVGGLAGERDEQFF. For the CDR3, the DNA is TGCAGCGTTGGGGGACTAGCGGGAGAGAGGGATGAGCAGTTCTTC.

This chain connects TRBV29-1 to TRBJ2-5; D remains ambiguous. The CDR3 totals 12 residues. Trimming took off 4 bases at V and 4 bases at J, with 10 bases between the two ends. From germline, CDR1 is SQVTM and CDR2 ANQGSEA. This CDR3 is CSVVGLRETQYF. In DNA, the CDR3 is TGCAGCGTTGTTGGGCTGCGAGAGACCCAGTACTTC.

This clone was counted once. The V gene is TRBV5-5, the J gene TRBJ2-7; 8 nucleotides match TRBD1. This CDR3 is built from 14 residues. Trimming cost V 4 bases and J 2 bases; bases outside gene matches: 5. Germline CDR1 is SGHKS and CDR2 is YYEKEE (reference sequence). The CDR3 is CASSLQGAAYEQYF. As DNA, the CDR3 is TGTGCCAGCAGCCTCCAGGGGGCAGCCTACGAGCAGTACTTC.